The present T cell receptor (beta chain) was sequenced within a study of HIV-infected patients and healthy controls. The CDR3 loop spans 15 amino acids. V was pared by 1 base and J by 5 bases, with 4 bases of the junction left unmatched. This clonotype was seen many times. MiXCR, applied by TCRdb to the 5' RACE reads, yields one record per CDR3 protein. The sample contains about 63,000 distinct CDR3 sequences, about 15% of which appear only once. The chain uses TRBV12-3 or TRBV12-4 and TRBJ2-1; 8 bases line up with TRBD1. The sequenced material came from CD4+ T cells from blood. The receptor's source is a human donor in good health. CDR3 sequence (DNA): TGTGCCAGCAGTTTAGACAGGGGGTCCCACAATGAGCAGTTCTTC. It translates to CASSLDRGSHNEQFF.